The rows below give T cell receptor beta chains drawn from one sample of a study of shared clonotypes between healthy human individuals. Clones were sequenced by immunoSEQ multiplex PCR, and TCRdb holds only the in-frame ones, with some missing. The table records some 1,100,000 clones, around 78% of them present only once. The sequenced material came from memory CD4+ T cells from PBMCs. All receptors derive from a man between 18 and 29 years old in good health. Some clones in this sample may be carry-over from other donors' samples. Both conserved end residues are part of each CDR3. The order of the fields is V gene, clone size, D gene, J gene, CDR3 protein, CDR3 DNA. D genes are given only for firm matches. The size field is filled for only some rows; it gives once, few, many or a size class.

TRBV5-3	NA	TRBD1	TRBJ2-7	CARSSRTGRIPPKKSATYEQYF	TGTGCCAGAAGCTCCCGGACAGGGCGAATCCCTCCAAAAAAGTCCGCCACCTACGAGCAGTACTTC
TRBV19	NA	NA	TRBJ1-4	CASSYDTREKLFF	TGTGCCAGTAGTTACGATACTCGTGAAAAACTGTTTTTT
TRBV11-3	NA	TRBD2	TRBJ2-1	CASSLDGRGLYNEQFF	TGTGCCAGCAGCTTAGACGGGAGGGGTCTCTACAATGAGCAGTTCTTC
TRBV7-2	NA	NA	TRBJ1-2	CASSPDQGRALGYTF	TGTGCCAGCAGCCCCGATCAGGGACGAGCTCTTGGCTACACCTTC
TRBV20-1	few	NA	TRBJ1-1	CSATMTAEAFF	TGCAGTGCTACCATGACGGCTGAAGCTTTCTTT
TRBV2	NA	TRBD2	TRBJ2-3	CASSVGLAGAGDTQYF	TGTGCCAGCAGTGTCGGTCTAGCGGGAGCAGGTGATACGCAGTATTTT
TRBV15	NA	NA	TRBJ1-4	CATSRVGRVNEKLFF	TGTGCCACCAGCAGAGTCGGCAGGGTTAATGAAAAACTGTTTTTT
TRBV5-1	NA	TRBD1	TRBJ2-1	CASSPARQGSEQFF	TGCGCCAGCAGCCCGGCTCGACAGGGGTCCGAGCAGTTCTTC
TRBV2	NA	TRBD2	TRBJ2-3	CASSVGGGTDTQYF	TGTGCCAGCAGTGTCGGGGGGGGTACAGATACGCAGTATTTT
TRBV18	NA	TRBD1	TRBJ2-4	CASSPQGALAKNIQYF	TGTGCCAGCTCACCTCAGGGGGCTCTCGCCAAAAACATTCAGTACTTC
TRBV18	once	TRBD1	TRBJ2-4	CASSPQDRGWKNIQYF	TGTGCCAGCTCACCACAGGACAGGGGGTGGAAAAACATTCAGTACTTC
TRBV2	NA	NA	TRBJ2-5	CASLFTLGETQYF	TGTGCCAGCCTTTTCACATTGGGTGAGACCCAGTACTTC
TRBV7-9	NA	NA	TRBJ2-7	CASSLADEMRQYF	TGTGCCAGCAGCTTAGCGGACGAGATGAGGCAGTACTTC
TRBV5-1	NA	NA	TRBJ1-6	CASSLGGVNSPLHF	TGCGCCAGCAGCTTGGGAGGGGTGAATTCACCCCTCCACTTT
TRBV28	NA	TRBD1	TRBJ1-5	CASSSNQGASGQPQHF	TGTGCCAGCAGTTCGAATCAGGGGGCCTCGGGTCAGCCCCAGCATTTT
TRBV7-2	NA	NA	TRBJ2-6	CASSSVSTAGLPGANVLTF	TGTGCCAGCAGCTCCGTGTCGACGGCGGGCCTTCCTGGGGCCAACGTCCTGACTTTC
TRBV6-6	NA	NA	TRBJ1-1	CASSSSGGGSAAFF	TGTGCCAGCAGTTCGTCGGGGGGGGGTTCCGCGGCTTTCTTT
TRBV10-3	NA	TRBD2	TRBJ2-1	CAISDIGLADNEQFF	TGTGCCATCAGTGATATTGGACTAGCGGACAATGAGCAGTTCTTC
TRBV5-8	NA	TRBD2	TRBJ2-3	CASSLALAGSTDTQYF	TGTGCCAGCAGCTTGGCTCTAGCGGGGAGCACAGATACGCAGTATTTT
TRBV11-2	NA	NA	TRBJ2-1	CASSLFAPSSYNEQFF	TGTGCCAGCAGCTTATTTGCGCCTAGCTCCTACAATGAGCAGTTCTTC
TRBV29-1	NA	TRBD1	TRBJ1-2	CSAAPGTGFYGYTF	TGCAGCGCCGCCCCCGGGACAGGGTTCTATGGCTACACCTTC
TRBV7-9	NA	TRBD2	TRBJ2-2	CASIRGTSGRASNTGELFF	TGTGCCAGCATCCGCGGGACTAGCGGGAGGGCCTCGAACACCGGGGAGCTGTTTTTT
TRBV5-6	few	TRBD2	TRBJ2-3	CASSILAGGSDTQYF	TGTGCCAGCAGCATACTAGCGGGAGGGTCAGATACGCAGTATTTT
TRBV5-1	NA	NA	TRBJ1-2	CASSLESSGYTF	TGCGCCAGCAGCTTGGAGTCCTCCGGCTACACCTTC
TRBV5-4	NA	NA	TRBJ2-7	CASSSIGGHPYEQYF	TGTGCCAGCAGCTCAATTGGGGGACACCCCTACGAGCAGTACTTC
TRBV9	NA	NA	TRBJ1-2	CASSVGPSGELGYGYTF	TGTGCCAGCAGCGTAGGACCCTCAGGGGAACTAGGGTATGGCTACACCTTC
TRBV19	NA	NA	TRBJ1-2	CASTQGQPTNYGYTF	TGTGCCAGTACCCAAGGACAGCCCACGAACTATGGCTACACCTTC
TRBV5-4	NA	TRBD2	TRBJ2-7	CASSGGGAGAGVNEQYF	TGTGCCAGCAGCGGGGGTGGAGCGGGAGCAGGTGTTAACGAGCAGTACTTC
TRBV18	few	TRBD2	TRBJ2-3	CASSPEGEGTDTQYF	TGTGCCAGCTCACCAGAAGGGGAGGGGACAGATACGCAGTATTTT
TRBV6-6	few	TRBD1	TRBJ2-7	CASSYPGQGAYEQYF	TGTGCCAGCAGTTACCCCGGACAGGGGGCTTACGAGCAGTACTTC
TRBV19	many	NA	TRBJ2-7	CASSISGGRSDEQYF	TGTGCCAGTAGTATAAGTGGTGGCAGGAGCGACGAGCAGTACTTC
TRBV29-1	NA	NA	TRBJ1-1	CSVHTGVTEAFF	TGCAGCGTCCATACGGGGGTCACTGAAGCTTTCTTT
TRBV11-3	NA	NA	TRBJ2-5	CASSLEWQPNRAQYF	TGTGCCAGCAGCTTAGAGTGGCAGCCCAATCGGGCCCAGTACTTC
TRBV5-6	few	NA	TRBJ2-5	CASSLAREETQYF	TGTGCCAGCAGCTTGGCCAGGGAAGAGACCCAGTACTTC
TRBV7-7	NA	NA	TRBJ2-1	CASSLGTGYNEQFF	TGTGCCAGCAGCTTAGGTACAGGGTACAATGAGCAGTTCTTC
TRBV7-2	NA	TRBD2	TRBJ2-3	CASSYSAGVGSSTQYF	TGTGCCAGCAGCTATTCTGCGGGAGTGGGGTCGAGTACGCAGTATTTT
TRBV6-6	once	NA	TRBJ2-5	CATGQPNIKETQYF	TGTGCCACCGGACAGCCTAACATTAAAGAGACCCAGTACTTC
TRBV2	NA	NA	TRBJ1-1	CASSGAGPNTEAFF	TGTGCCAGCAGTGGGGCAGGGCCGAACACTGAAGCTTTCTTT
TRBV28	NA	NA	TRBJ1-1	CASSGIMTGQRAFF	TGTGCCAGCAGCGGCATTATGACGGGGCAAAGAGCTTTCTTT
TRBV5-1	NA	NA	TRBJ1-1	CASSLVEDTEAFF	TGCGCCAGCAGCTTGGTCGAGGATACTGAAGCTTTCTTT
TRBV9	NA	TRBD2	TRBJ2-7	CASTAGLAGEYEQYF	TGTGCCAGCACGGCCGGACTAGCGGGGGAATACGAGCAGTACTTC
TRBV6-1	NA	NA	TRBJ2-1	CASSARLVLDEQFF	TGTGCCAGCAGTGCCAGACTGGTACTGGATGAGCAGTTCTTC
TRBV27	NA	NA	TRBJ2-1	CASSLGGGPYNEQFF	TGTGCCAGCAGTTTAGGCGGAGGACCCTACAATGAGCAGTTCTTC
TRBV4-1	few	TRBD2	TRBJ2-1	CASSRGLAGVEEQFF	TGCGCCAGCAGCCGAGGACTAGCGGGAGTAGAGGAGCAGTTCTTC
TRBV28	NA	NA	TRBJ1-5	CASSPRGGFGNQPQHF	TGTGCCAGCAGTCCCCGTGGAGGGTTCGGCAATCAGCCCCAGCATTTT
TRBV7-9	NA	NA	TRBJ2-7	CASSFSQEGKQYF	TGTGCCAGCAGCTTCTCCCAGGAGGGGAAGCAGTACTTC
TRBV18	NA	NA	TRBJ1-2	CASSPTGIGYMNGYTF	TGTGCCAGCTCACCTACGGGTATTGGGTATATGAATGGCTACACCTTC
TRBV19	few	TRBD1	TRBJ1-2	CASSNRGYGYTF	TGTGCCAGTAGCAACAGGGGTTATGGCTACACCTTC
TRBV15	NA	NA	TRBJ2-3	CATSRDRRGGTDTQYF	TGTGCCACCAGCAGAGACCGCAGGGGAGGCACAGATACGCAGTATTTT
TRBV5-1	once	TRBD2	TRBJ2-3	CASRISGIEDTQYF	TGCGCCAGCAGAATCAGCGGGATTGAGGATACGCAGTATTTT
TRBV7-2	NA	NA	TRBJ2-6	CASSLGLYVGANVLTF	TGTGCCAGCAGCTTAGGGCTCTATGTGGGGGCCAACGTCCTGACTTTC
TRBV28	NA	NA	TRBJ1-2	CASSLTGQFTNYGYTF	TGTGCCAGCAGTTTGACTGGACAGTTTACTAACTATGGCTACACCTTC
TRBV13	NA	NA	TRBJ1-2	CASSLVKNGYTF	TGTGCCAGCAGCTTAGTGAAGAATGGCTACACCTTC
TRBV11-2	NA	TRBD2	TRBJ2-1	CASSSRRGTSGQEQFF	TGTGCCAGCAGCTCCCGGCGAGGGACTAGCGGCCAAGAGCAGTTCTTC
TRBV2	few	NA	TRBJ1-1	CASTADTEAFF	TGTGCCAGCACGGCCGACACTGAAGCTTTCTTT